This T cell receptor beta chain comes out of a study of beta chain features in type 1 diabetes. Study outcomes and limitations: Shorter templates may be favored by PCR, equally so in patients and controls. Significant though moderate, a shortening of TCRB CDR3s appeared in all four CD4+ subsets of Type 1 diabetes patients. These data did not resolve whether HLA type affects TCRB rearrangement.

CD45RO/CCR7/CD25/CD127/CD95/CD27 separated CD4+ naive, central memory, regulatory and stem cell-like memory cells by sorting. This CDR3 has 12 amino acids. The germline CDR1 and CDR2 sequences are KGHSH and LQKENI. V gave up 3 bases and J gave up 3 bases, with 6 bases separating them. The sample holds many counts of this clone. The antigen is not known. Sequencing targeted expressed TCRB transcripts, as all isolated RNA had been reverse transcribed. TCRdb keeps only in-frame clones here, not all; method: immunoSEQ multiplex PCR. The profile shows fewer than 400,000 clones, approximately 10% of them singletons.

The sequencing sample was made of central memory CD4+ T cells from blood. V is TRBV18 and J is TRBJ2-7; D is undetermined. This receptor was obtained from a man younger than 40 with type 1 diabetes. CDR3 coding DNA: TGTGCCAGCTCACCTGTAGGCTACGAGCAGTACTTC. Protein product: CASSPVGYEQYF.